The 22 T cell receptor beta chains presented below share a single source sample, sequenced in a study of shared clonotypes between healthy human individuals (dated by TCRdb to 2020 to 2022). Receptor amplification or capture employed the immunoSEQ multiplex PCR assay. TCRdb mirrors the immuneACCESS table, restricted to in-frame sequences. Some clones are absent from its copies; in checked studies, under half trace to an unresolved V gene, and the reason for the others is unknown. This sample lists roughly 1 million clones; 75% to 85% were detected once. Under 0.65% of the sample goes to the ten largest clones. Source material: memory CD4+ T cells from PBMCs. The sample's cell subset or site label, in plain terms: CD45RA-negative fraction. These receptors were obtained from a man aged 18 to 30 in good health. Some clones in this sample may be carry-over from other donors' samples.

The chain uses TRBV6-5 and TRBJ2-5; 7 bases match TRBD1. The CDR3 has 14 residues. V shed 5 bases, J shed 2 bases, and the junction held 5 bases outside the gene matches. Germline V gene sequence: CDR1 MNHEY, CDR2 SVGAGI. The CDR3 is CASSPGTAQETQYF. The CDR3 DNA sequence: TGTGCCAGCAGTCCTGGGACAGCACAAGAGACCCAGTACTTC.

The chain couples TRBV27 to TRBJ1-4, with TRBD1 identical over 8 bases. With 5 bases clipped from V and 7 bases from J, the junction kept 9 bases outside the gene matches. The germline gives CDR1 MNHEY, CDR2 SMNVEV (reference sequence). The CDR3 has 15 amino acids. The CDR3 sequence: CASSPRQGKTEKLFF. The CDR3 DNA follows: TGTGCCAGCAGTCCCCGACAGGGGAAGACTGAAAAACTGTTTTTT.

This clone appeared once. In the same sample, other DNA sequences code for this CDR3. This chain joins TRBV7-2 and TRBJ1-5, with D unresolved. Germline CDR1 and CDR2: SGHTA and FQGNSA. Trimming cost V 1 base and J 6 bases, with 7 bases left between them. This CDR3 region has 13 residues. For the CDR3, the DNA is TGTGCCAGCAGCTTAGGGCTTCGTCAGCCCCAGCATTTT. It translates to CASSLGLRQPQHF.

The V call is TRBV5-1, the J call TRBJ2-3; 8 bases are shared with TRBD1. Unmatched junction bases numbered 4, after V lost 3 bases and J lost 1 base. Germline values: CDR1 SGHRS, CDR2 YFSETQ. The CDR3 sequence is 15 residues long. DNA for the CDR3: TGCGCCAGCAGCTGGGGACAGGACCGCACAGATACGCAGTATTTT. Translating it yields CASSWGQDRTDTQYF.

A few counts support this clone. V usage is TRBV7-8 and J usage is TRBJ2-7; 12 nucleotides line up with TRBD2. The CDR3 runs 15 residues. The V and J ends lost 5 bases and 6 bases, in that order; junction bases with no gene match: 8. The germline gives CDR1 SGHVS, CDR2 FQNEAQ. The CDR3 DNA reads TGTGCCAGCAGCAGATCGACTAGCGGGAGTACCGAGCAGTACTTC. Its protein product is CASSRSTSGSTEQYF.

This clone came up a few times. The chain combines TRBV30 with TRBJ1-1, with 7 positions matching TRBD1. Germline CDR1 and CDR2: GTSNPN and SVGIG (reference sequence). There are 16 residues in the CDR3. With V trimmed by 0 bases and J by 0 bases, 7 bases remained unmatched. CDR3 loop: CAWSVMGDSLNTEAFF. Here the CDR3 DNA reads TGTGCCTGGAGTGTAATGGGGGACAGCCTGAACACTGAAGCTTTCTTT.

The chain carries TRBV5-1 and TRBJ2-2; weak D call: TRBD1 (5 bases). Trimming pared 1 base from V and 5 bases from J, leaving 15 bases between. The V gene's germline CDR1 is SGHRS and CDR2 YFSETQ. The CDR3 extends over 16 amino acids. The CDR3 nucleotides are TGCGCCAGCAGCTTGTCCCCGACAGCAACTACCGGGGAGCTGTTTTTT. Its protein is CASSLSPTATTGELFF.

The chain uses TRBV6-6 and TRBJ2-3, with TRBD2 matching 7 bases. This CDR3 comprises 15 residues. Germline-derived CDR1 and CDR2 are MNHNY and SVGAGI (reference sequence). The trim removed 10 bases at V and 1 base at J, leaving 11 bases unmatched. The DNA of the CDR3 is TGTGCCACCAAGCGGGACTCAGAGGGCACAGATACGCAGTATTTT. Translated, it gives CATKRDSEGTDTQYF.

This clone has just a few counts. The chain recombines TRBV27 with TRBJ2-5; unclear D gene. CDR3 length: 15 amino acids. With 5 bases removed from V and 2 bases from J, the gap between germline ends came to 15 bases. Germline lookup yields CDR1 MNHEY and CDR2 SMNVEV (reference sequence). CDR3 coding DNA: TGTGCCAGCAGTCGCCGGACCGCTAATCAAGAGACCCAGTACTTC. This translates into CASSRRTANQETQYF.

The gene calls are TRBV28 and TRBJ2-7; D is unclear. The CDR3 covers 16 residues. Germline-derived CDR1 and CDR2 are MDHEN and SYDVKM. V dropped 5 bases and J dropped 1 base, with 18 bases sitting between them. The CDR3 loop is CASSRLTRVLSYEQYF. The CDR3 bases are TGTGCCAGCAGTCGTCTGACAAGGGTTCTGTCCTACGAGCAGTACTTC.

This chain connects TRBV10-3 to TRBJ2-1, with D possibly being TRBD1 (8 bases). CDR3 size: 16 residues. Trimming cost V 7 bases and J 6 bases, with 22 bases left between them. Germline CDR1 and CDR2: ENHRY and SYGVKD. CDR3 amino acids: CAINPNRGREGNEQFF. CDR3 DNA: TGTGCCATCAATCCCAACAGGGGGAGGGAGGGCAATGAGCAGTTCTTC.

This rearrangement joins TRBV7-3 to TRBJ1-2, with D unclear. The CDR3 sequence is 15 residues long. V was trimmed by 5 bases and J by 3 bases, leaving 16 bases between them. Germline V gene sequence: CDR1 SGHTA, CDR2 FQGTGA. The CDR3 region is CASSHGPHPDYGYTF. The DNA of the CDR3 is TGTGCCAGCAGCCACGGACCACACCCCGACTATGGCTACACCTTC. The whole variable domain, filled in from reference TRBV7-3 and TRBJ1-2, reads GAGVSQTPSNKVTEKGKYVELRCDPISGHTALYWYRQSLGQGPEFLIYFQGTGAADDSGLPNDRFFAVRPEGSVSTLKIQRTERGDSAVYLCASSHGPHPDYGYTFGSGTRLTVV.

This rearrangement joins TRBV19 to TRBJ2-3; 12 nucleotides line up with TRBD2. The CDR3 contains 20 residues. The junction had 17 bases not matched to a gene; V was cut back by 5 bases and J by 2 bases. From germline, CDR1 is LNHDA and CDR2 SQIVND (reference sequence). The CDR3: CASSPGLAGMRRGATDTQYF. As DNA, the CDR3 is TGTGCCAGTAGTCCCGGACTAGCGGGAATGCGTCGGGGAGCCACAGATACGCAGTATTTT.

This clone occurred a few times. The chain recombines TRBV5-5 with TRBJ2-7; 8 nucleotides agree with TRBD1. Germline CDR1 SGHKS, CDR2 YYEKEE (reference sequence). This CDR3 contains 16 residues. Trimming cost V 4 bases and J 2 bases; bases outside gene matches: 11. Here the CDR3 DNA reads TGTGCCAGCAGCGGGTACAGGGGGAATGAGGCCTACGAGCAGTACTTC. The encoded protein is CASSGYRGNEAYEQYF.

The V call is TRBV5-1, the J call TRBJ2-5; 8 bases are shared with TRBD1. With 4 bases clipped from V and 7 bases from J, the junction kept 12 bases outside the gene matches. Germline V lookup: CDR1 SGHRS, CDR2 YFSETQ. The CDR3 covers 15 residues. CDR3 nucleotides: TGCGCCAGCAGCATCCGGACAGGGAAAGAAGGGACCCAGTACTTC. Translated, it gives CASSIRTGKEGTQYF.

The gene calls are TRBV4-2 and TRBJ2-7, with 9 bases that match TRBD2. This CDR3 spans 20 amino acids. The V gene end was trimmed by 2 bases and the J gene end by 7 bases; junction bases not matched to a gene: 24. Per the germline V gene, CDR1 is LGHNA and CDR2 is YNFKEQ. This chain's CDR3 is CASSQKFGWSVAGVVVEQYF. DNA of the CDR3: TGTGCCAGCAGCCAAAAATTCGGATGGTCAGTAGCGGGAGTAGTGGTAGAGCAGTACTTC.

This chain uses TRBV5-1 with TRBJ2-3, with 10 bases identical to TRBD2. V shed 4 bases, J shed 6 bases, and the junction held 11 bases outside the gene matches. The germline V gene has CDR1 SGHRS and CDR2 YFSETQ. This CDR3 has 16 residues. The CDR3 sequence: CASSPRTSGVSDTQYF. The CDR3, as DNA: TGCGCCAGCAGCCCGAGGACTAGCGGAGTCTCTGATACGCAGTATTTT.

This rearrangement joins TRBV6-7 to TRBJ2-7, with a tentative D call TRBD2 (5 bases). TRBV6-7 is marked as an open reading frame, function uncertain. The CDR3 sequence is 14 residues long. V shed 4 bases and J shed 5 bases, with 15 bases lying between them. This CDR3 is CASSSRLASHEQYF. CDR3 sequence (DNA): TGTGCCAGCAGTTCCAGGCTAGCAAGCCACGAGCAGTACTTC.

The chain combines TRBV28 with TRBJ2-6; 9 bases are shared with TRBD1. The V gene's germline CDR1 is MDHEN and CDR2 SYDVKM. This CDR3 spans 18 amino acids. J was trimmed by 0 bases and V by 7 bases; bases with no gene match: 10. CDR3 coding DNA: TGTGCCAGCATTCCGGGACAGGGCCAGTTCTCTGGGGCCAACGTCCTGACTTTC. The encoded protein is CASIPGQGQFSGANVLTF. Based on the CDR3 plus reference TRBV28 and TRBJ2-6, the full variable domain is DVKVTQSSRYLVKRTGEKVFLECVQDMDHENMFWYRQDPGLGLRLIYFSYDVKMKEKGDIPEGYSVSREKKERFSLILESASTNQTSMYLCASIPGQGQFSGANVLTFGAGSRLTVL.

The rearrangement uses TRBV7-3 and TRBJ2-5; 10 bases are a match to TRBD1. The germline V gene encodes CDR1 SGHTA and CDR2 FQGTGA. With V trimmed by 5 bases and J by 1 base, 4 bases remained unmatched. The CDR3 consists of 15 residues. The CDR3 is CASSIRQGAQETQYF. The CDR3 DNA sequence: TGTGCCAGCAGCATCCGACAGGGGGCCCAAGAGACCCAGTACTTC.

The CDR3 nucleotides read TGCGCCAGCAGCTTGGGCCCCGAATTACCAAATACGCAGTATTTT. Translating gives CASSLGPELPNTQYF. The chain recombines TRBV5-1 with TRBJ2-3; no firm D call. The CDR3 length is 15 residues. Trimming pared 0 bases from V and 7 bases from J, leaving 15 bases between. CDR1 is SGHRS and CDR2 is YFSETQ in the germline V gene.

This rearrangement joins TRBV27 to TRBJ2-6, with unresolved D. There are 17 residues in the CDR3. Trimming shortened V by 6 bases and J by 0 bases, and 15 bases separated the two germline ends. Per germline, CDR1 MNHEY and CDR2 SMNVEV (reference sequence). The CDR3 loop is CASSFRTDRSGANVLTF. The CDR3, as DNA: TGTGCCAGCAGCTTTAGGACGGACCGCTCTGGGGCCAACGTCCTGACTTTC.